The clone carrying this T cell receptor beta chain was observed a few times. What it binds is unknown. The TCR beta cDNA libraries carried unique molecular identifiers. T cells numbering about 0.85 to 11 million yielded cDNA molecules that totaled about 500,000. TCRdb reprocessed the PCR reads via MiXCR and lists one record per CDR3 protein. This sample has about 760,000 distinct CDR3 sequences; roughly 27% occur once, and the top ten carry under 0.7%. This record comes from a study of post-analysis software for immune sequencing data. Study in general: Several disease courses (relapsing-remitting, secondary progressive and progressive-relapsing) of multiple sclerosis were included.

Points from the study as a whole: A few TRBV segments were significantly more frequent in patients than in controls. TRBV5-6, TRBV5-1 and TRBV20-1 were among these segments. The F measure placed samples prepared in the same batch into strongly shared clusters.

Germline V gene data show CDR1 as DFQATT and CDR2 as SNEGSKA (reference sequence). This CDR3 has 13 amino acids. Trimming removed 5 bases at V and 7 bases at J, with 15 bases between. The receptor comes from a girl aged 5-17 years with multiple sclerosis. The chain couples TRBV20-1 to TRBJ1-5; D possibly corresponds to TRBD1 (5 bases). Specimen: blood. This CDR3 reads CSAARRGRQPQHF. CDR3 sequence (DNA): TGCAGTGCTGCCCGGCGGGGACGCCAGCCCCAGCATTTT.